This T cell receptor (beta chain) comes out of a study of response to subunit inactivated influenza vaccine. This clonotype was picked up a small number of times. Trimming took off 7 bases at V and 5 bases at J, with 14 bases between the two ends. The CDR3 length is 13 residues. The V gene's germline CDR1 is SGHRS and CDR2 YFSETQ. MiXCR, applied by TCRdb to the RT-PCR reads, yields one record per CDR3 protein. This sample has under 950,000 distinct CDR3 sequences; about 20% occur once, and the top ten carry roughly 10%. The sample in question was PBMCs from blood, obtained 4 to 6 days after vaccination. This TCR was sampled from a man between 45 and 60 years old who received an inactivated influenza vaccine. The rearrangement links TRBV5-1 to TRBJ2-3, with a possible D match to TRBD2 (6 bases). The CDR3 nucleotides read TGCGCCAGCGGCGGCACCGGGGGAGATACGCAGTATTTT. Protein sequence: CASGGTGGDTQYF.